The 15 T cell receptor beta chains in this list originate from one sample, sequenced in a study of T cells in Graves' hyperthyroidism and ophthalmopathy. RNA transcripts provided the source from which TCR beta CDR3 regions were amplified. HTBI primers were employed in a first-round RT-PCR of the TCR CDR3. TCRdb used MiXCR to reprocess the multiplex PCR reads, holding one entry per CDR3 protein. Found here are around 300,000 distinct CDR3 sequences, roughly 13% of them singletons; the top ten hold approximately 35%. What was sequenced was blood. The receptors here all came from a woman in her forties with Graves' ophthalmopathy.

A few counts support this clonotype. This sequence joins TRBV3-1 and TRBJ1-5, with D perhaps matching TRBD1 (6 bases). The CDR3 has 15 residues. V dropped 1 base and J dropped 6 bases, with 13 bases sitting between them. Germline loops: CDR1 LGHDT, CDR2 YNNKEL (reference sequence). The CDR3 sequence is CASSQGFGGGQPQHF. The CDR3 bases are TGTGCCAGCAGCCAAGGGTTTGGGGGCGGTCAGCCCCAGCATTTT. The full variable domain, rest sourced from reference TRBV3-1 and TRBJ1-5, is DTAVSQTPKYLVTQMGNDKSIKCEQNLGHDTMYWYKQDSKKFLKIMFSYNNKELIINETVPNRFSPKSPDKAHLNLHINSLELGDSAVYFCASSQGFGGGQPQHFGDGTRLSIL.

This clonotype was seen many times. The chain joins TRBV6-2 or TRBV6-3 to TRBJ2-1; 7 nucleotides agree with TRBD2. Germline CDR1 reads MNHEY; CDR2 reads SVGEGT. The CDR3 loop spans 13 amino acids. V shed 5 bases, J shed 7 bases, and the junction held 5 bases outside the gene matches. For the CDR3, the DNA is TGTGCCAGCAGTGGACTAGGGTGGAATGAGCAGTTCTTC. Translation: CASSGLGWNEQFF.

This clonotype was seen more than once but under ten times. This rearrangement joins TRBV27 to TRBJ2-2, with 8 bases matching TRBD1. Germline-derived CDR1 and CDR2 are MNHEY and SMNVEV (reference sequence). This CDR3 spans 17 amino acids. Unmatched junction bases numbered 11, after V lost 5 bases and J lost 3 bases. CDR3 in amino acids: CASSPDYRGVHTGELFF. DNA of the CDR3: TGTGCCAGCAGTCCAGATTACAGGGGGGTTCACACCGGGGAGCTGTTTTTT.

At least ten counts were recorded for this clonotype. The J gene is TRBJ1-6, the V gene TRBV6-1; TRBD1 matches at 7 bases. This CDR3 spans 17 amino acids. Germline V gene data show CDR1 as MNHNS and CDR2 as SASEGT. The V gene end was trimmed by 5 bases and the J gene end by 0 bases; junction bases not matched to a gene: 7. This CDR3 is CASSSTGWGSYNSPLHF. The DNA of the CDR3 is TGTGCCAGCAGTTCGACAGGGTGGGGCTCCTATAATTCACCCCTCCACTTT.

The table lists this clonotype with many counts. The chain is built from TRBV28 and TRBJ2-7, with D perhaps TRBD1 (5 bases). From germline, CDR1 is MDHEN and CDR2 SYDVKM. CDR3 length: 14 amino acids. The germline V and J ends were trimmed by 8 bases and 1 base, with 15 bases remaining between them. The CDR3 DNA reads TGTGCCAGCTTAAGTACAGGATCGTCCTACGAGCAGTACTTC. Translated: CASLSTGSSYEQYF.

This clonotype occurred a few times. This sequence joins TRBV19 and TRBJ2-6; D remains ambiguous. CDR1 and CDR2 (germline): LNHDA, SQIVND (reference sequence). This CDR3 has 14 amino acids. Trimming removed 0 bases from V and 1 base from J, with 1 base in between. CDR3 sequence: CASSIESGANVLTF. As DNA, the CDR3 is TGTGCCAGTAGTATAGAATCTGGGGCCAACGTCCTGACTTTC.

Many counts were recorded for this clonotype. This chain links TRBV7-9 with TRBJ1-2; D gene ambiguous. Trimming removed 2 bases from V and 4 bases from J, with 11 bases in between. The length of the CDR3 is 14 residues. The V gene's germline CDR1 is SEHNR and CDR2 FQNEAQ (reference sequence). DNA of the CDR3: TGTGCCAGCAGCTTATCGGCAGTGGGCTATGGCTACACCTTC. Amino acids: CASSLSAVGYGYTF. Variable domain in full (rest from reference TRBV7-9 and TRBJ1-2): DTGVSQNPRHKITKRGQNVTFRCDPISEHNRLYWYRQTLGQGPEFLTYFQNEAQLEKSRLLSDRFSAERPKGSFSTLEIQRTEQGDSAMYLCASSLSAVGYGYTFGSGTRLTVV.

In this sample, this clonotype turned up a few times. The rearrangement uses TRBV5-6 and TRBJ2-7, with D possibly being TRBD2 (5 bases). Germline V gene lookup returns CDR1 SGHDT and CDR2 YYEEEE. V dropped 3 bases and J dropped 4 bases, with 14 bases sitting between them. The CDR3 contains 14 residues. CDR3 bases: TGTGCCAGCAGCTCTGAACTAGAAGAATACGAGCAGTACTTC. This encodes CASSSELEEYEQYF.

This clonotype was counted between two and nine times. CDR3: CASSPTGQGAAEAFF. For the CDR3, the DNA is TGTGCCAGCAGCCCAACGGGACAGGGGGCGGCTGAAGCTTTCTTT. The V call is TRBV9, the J call TRBJ1-1; TRBD1 matches 12 bases. The CDR3 is made up of 15 amino acids. Germline loops: CDR1 SGDLS, CDR2 YYNGEE. Trimming took 4 bases from V and 6 from J; bases not matched to a gene: 7. The whole variable domain, remainder taken from reference TRBV9 and TRBJ1-1, is DSGVTQTPKHLITATGQRVTLRCSPRSGDLSVYWYQQSLDQGLQFLIQYYNGEERAKGNILERFSAQQFPDLHSELNLSSLELGDSALYFCASSPTGQGAAEAFFGQGTRLTVV.

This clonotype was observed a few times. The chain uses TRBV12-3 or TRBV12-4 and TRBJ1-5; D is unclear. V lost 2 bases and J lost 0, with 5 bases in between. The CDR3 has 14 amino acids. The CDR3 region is CASSLYGSNQPQHF. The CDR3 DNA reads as TGTGCCAGCAGTTTATACGGTAGCAATCAGCCCCAGCATTTT.

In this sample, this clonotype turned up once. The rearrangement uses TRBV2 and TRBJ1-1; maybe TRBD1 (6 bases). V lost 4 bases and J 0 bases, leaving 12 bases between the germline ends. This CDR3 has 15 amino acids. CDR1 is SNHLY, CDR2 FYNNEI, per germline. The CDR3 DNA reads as TGTGCCAGCAGTGCCCTTGGGGGCCTGAACACTGAAGCTTTCTTT. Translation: CASSALGGLNTEAFF. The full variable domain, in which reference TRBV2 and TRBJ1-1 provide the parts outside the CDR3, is EPEVTQTPSHQVTQMGQEVILRCVPISNHLYFYWYRQILGQKVEFLVSFYNNEISEKSEIFDDQFSVERPDGSNFTLKIRSTKLEDSAMYFCASSALGGLNTEAFFGQGTRLTVV.

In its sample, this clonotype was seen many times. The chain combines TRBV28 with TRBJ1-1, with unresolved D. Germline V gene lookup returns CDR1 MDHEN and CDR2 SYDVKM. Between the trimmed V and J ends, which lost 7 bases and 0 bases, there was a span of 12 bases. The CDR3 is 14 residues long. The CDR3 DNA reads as TGTGCCAGCACCCTTGGACCGTTGAACACTGAAGCTTTCTTT. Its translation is CASTLGPLNTEAFF.

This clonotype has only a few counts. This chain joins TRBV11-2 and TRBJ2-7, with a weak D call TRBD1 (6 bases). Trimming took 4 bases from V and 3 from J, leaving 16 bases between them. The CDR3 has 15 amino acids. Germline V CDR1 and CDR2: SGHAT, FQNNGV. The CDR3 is CASSSGPGHIYEQYF. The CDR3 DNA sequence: TGTGCCAGCAGCTCTGGCCCGGGACACATCTACGAGCAGTACTTC.

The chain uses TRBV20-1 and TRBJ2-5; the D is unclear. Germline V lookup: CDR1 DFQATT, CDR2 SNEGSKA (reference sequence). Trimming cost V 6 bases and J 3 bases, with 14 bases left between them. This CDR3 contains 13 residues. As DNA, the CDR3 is TGCAGTGCGTACAAGATGCACGAAGAGACCCAGTACTTC. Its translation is CSAYKMHEETQYF.

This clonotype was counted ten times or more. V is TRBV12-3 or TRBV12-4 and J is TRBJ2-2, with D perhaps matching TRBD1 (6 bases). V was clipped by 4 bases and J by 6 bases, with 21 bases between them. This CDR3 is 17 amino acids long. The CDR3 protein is CASSYGMAGDSPGELFF. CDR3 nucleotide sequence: TGTGCCAGCAGTTATGGGATGGCAGGGGATTCCCCCGGGGAGCTGTTTTTT.